This T cell receptor (beta chain) was sequenced for a study of technical replicates of blood from several donors (dated by TCRdb to about 2017). The method was the immunoSEQ multiplex PCR assay. TCRdb limited this immuneACCESS table to in-frame rearrangements with V and J called. A share of clones is missing; checked studies link under half to unresolved V genes, and the rest is unexplained. A total of approximately 73,000 clones appear in this sample, around 90% of them only once. The ten largest clones represent roughly 0.37% of the sample. In regard to this clone: The target of this receptor is not known. It has no much larger one-base neighbor in the sample; base qualities were not kept.

The CDR3 spans 14 residues, from the cysteine through the phenylalanine. The sequence is cut down to CDR3 DNA, 42 bases in frame from base 1. The junction carries 16 bases between V and J, which are trimmed by 10 bases and 2 bases respectively. CDR1 and CDR2, per the germline V gene (reference sequence), are MNHEY and SMNVEV. The sequence links TRBV27 to TRBJ2-3, with no D gene named confidently. This clonotype originated in a human donor in good health. What was sequenced was T cells isolated from PBMCs. The DNA is TGTGCCACCAGACTGCTTTCTTACACAGATACGCAGTATTTT. This gives the protein CATRLLSYTDTQYF.